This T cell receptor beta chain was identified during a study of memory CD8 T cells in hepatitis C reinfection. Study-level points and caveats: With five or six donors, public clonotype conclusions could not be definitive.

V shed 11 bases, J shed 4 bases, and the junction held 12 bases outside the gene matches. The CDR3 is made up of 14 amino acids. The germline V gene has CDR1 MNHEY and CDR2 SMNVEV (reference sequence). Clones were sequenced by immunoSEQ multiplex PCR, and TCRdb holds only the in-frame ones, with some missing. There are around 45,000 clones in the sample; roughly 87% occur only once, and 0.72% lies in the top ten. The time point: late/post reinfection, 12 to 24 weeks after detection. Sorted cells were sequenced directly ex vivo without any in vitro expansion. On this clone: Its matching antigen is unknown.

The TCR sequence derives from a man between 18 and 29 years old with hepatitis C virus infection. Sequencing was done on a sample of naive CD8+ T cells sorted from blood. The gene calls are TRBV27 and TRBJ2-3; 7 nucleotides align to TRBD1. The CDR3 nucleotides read TGTGCCCCAGACTCGACAGGGAAAGCAGATACGCAGTATTTT. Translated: CAPDSTGKADTQYF.